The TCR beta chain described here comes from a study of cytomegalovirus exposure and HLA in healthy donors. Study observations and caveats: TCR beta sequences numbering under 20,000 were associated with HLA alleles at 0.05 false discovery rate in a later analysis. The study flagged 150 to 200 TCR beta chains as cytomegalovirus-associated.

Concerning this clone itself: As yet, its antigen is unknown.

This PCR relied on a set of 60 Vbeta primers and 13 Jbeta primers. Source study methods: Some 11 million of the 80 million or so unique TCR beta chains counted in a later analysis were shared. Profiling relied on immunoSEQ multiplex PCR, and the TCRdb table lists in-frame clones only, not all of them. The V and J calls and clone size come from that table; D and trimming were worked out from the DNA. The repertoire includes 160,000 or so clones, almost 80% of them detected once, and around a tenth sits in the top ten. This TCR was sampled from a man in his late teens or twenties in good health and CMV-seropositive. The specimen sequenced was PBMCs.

The chain's CDR3 is CASSRDRADAYNEQFF. The CDR3 DNA reads TGTGCCAGCAGCCGGGACAGGGCCGACGCTTACAATGAGCAGTTCTTC. V is TRBV9 and J is TRBJ2-1, with TRBD1 matching 9 bases. Germline CDR1 SGDLS, CDR2 YYNGEE. V lost 4 bases and J lost 4; bases outside the gene matches: 9. This CDR3 is built from 16 residues.